This TCR beta chain was recovered during a study of cytomegalovirus exposure and HLA in healthy donors. The PCR had 60 Vbeta and 13 Jbeta primers. TCRdb's copy holds only in-frame clones and misses some; the assay was immunoSEQ multiplex PCR. The table has some 170,000 clones, approximately 70% seen once; the top ten hold 4% to 5%. The CDR3 has 21 amino acids. This clone was found a few times. The antigen is unknown. Findings and caveats of the study: It was around 160 TCR beta chains that were listed as cytomegalovirus-associated. Owing to their indistinguishability, certain V segments, notably TRBV6-2 and TRBV6-3, were excluded. Judged likely to be a sequencing artifact was a cluster of highly shared sequence variants. The study carried out a later analysis of TCR beta sequences. It associated roughly 17,000 of them with specific HLA alleles at a false discovery rate of 0.05.

The chain combines TRBV21-1 with TRBJ2-3; the listed D gene, TRBD2, was not tested against the DNA. TRBV21-1 is noted as a pseudogene. This clonotype was sampled from a man aged 18 to 30 in good health and CMV-seropositive. Specimen: PBMCs. The CDR3 spells CASSKGPVPGLAGVTADTQYF. The CDR3 nucleotides are TGTGCCAGCAGCAAAGGGCCAGTCCCGGGACTAGCGGGAGTAACCGCGGATACGCAGTATTTT.